The sequence of this TCR beta chain was determined in a study of T-cell memory formation after mild COVID-19. Across the study: TCR clusters were mostly confined to one donor each. Findings and caveats of the study: The main location of contracting CD4+ clones was CM and EM, and that of contracting CD8+ clones was EMRA. Pre-infection memory held some responding clones, suggesting pre-existing cross-reactive T cells responded.

Comment on this clonotype: The antigen is undetermined.

One entry per CDR3 protein, called by TCRdb with MiXCR from the 5' RACE reads. This sample has tens of thousands of distinct CDR3 sequences, with around 15% found just once. CDR1 is DFQATT and CDR2 is SNEGSKA in the germline V gene (reference sequence). Trimming at V came to 1 base and at J to 8 bases, leaving 15 bases not matched to a gene. The CDR3 has 17 residues. This clonotype was obtained from an adult who had mild COVID-19 (a few samples of this study predate the infection). Cell type and time point are not known. This rearrangement joins TRBV20-1 to TRBJ2-1; TRBD2 agrees at 9 bases. Sample: PBMCs or a T cell subset sorted from them (not recorded which). The CDR3 DNA reads TGCAGTGCTAGAGCCCCGCAGCTTGGCGGGGGGGCTTATGAGCAGTTCTTC. Translation: CSARAPQLGGGAYEQFF.